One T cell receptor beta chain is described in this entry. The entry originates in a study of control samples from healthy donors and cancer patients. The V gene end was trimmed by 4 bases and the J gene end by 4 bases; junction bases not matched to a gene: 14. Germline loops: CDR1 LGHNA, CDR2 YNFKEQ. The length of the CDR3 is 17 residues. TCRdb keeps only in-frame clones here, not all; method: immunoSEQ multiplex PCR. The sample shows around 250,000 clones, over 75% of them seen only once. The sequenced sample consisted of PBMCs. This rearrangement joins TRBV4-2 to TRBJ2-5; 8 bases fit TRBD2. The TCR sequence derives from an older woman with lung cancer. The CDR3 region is CASSLPISGSGGETQYF. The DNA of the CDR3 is TGTGCCAGCAGCCTCCCTATCAGCGGGAGTGGGGGAGAGACCCAGTACTTC.